The TCR beta chain under discussion was sequenced for a study of spatial heterogeneity in lung cancer. Turning to the study itself: Detection consistently captured more beta-chain sequences than alpha-chain sequences.

This clonotype was seen at least ten times. What it recognizes is unknown. The time point here: sample taken at primary tumor resection. From tumor, nontumor lung or frozen PBMC, whole RNA was taken unsorted for sequencing. TCRdb reprocessed the 5' RACE reads with MiXCR, giving one entry per CDR3 protein. The table includes roughly 48,000 distinct CDR3 sequences, around 5.2% detected once. The germline CDR1 and CDR2 sequences are MNHEY and SVGAGI. Trimming left V 2 bases short and J 3 bases short, with 10 bases between. The CDR3 is 14 residues long. Findings and limits, study-wide: Resection saw ubiquitous expanded tumor TCRs appear in blood more than follow-up did.

The chain has TRBV6-5 and TRBJ1-2; D not resolved. The input for sequencing was PBMCs, taken at surgery. The TCR sequence derives from a male donor with early-stage non-small cell lung cancer. CDR3 loop: CASSYDARYYGYTF. The CDR3 region has the DNA TGTGCCAGCAGTTACGACGCCAGGTACTATGGCTACACCTTC.